This T cell receptor beta chain came from a study of read filtering for tumor transcriptome and immune sequencing (TCRdb year 2020). In terms of the full investigation: The cohort was composed of about 16 male and 13 to 15 female patients, with a mean age of approximately 66 years and an age range of about 47 to 85. TCR-region mapped reads per sample ranged from about 3.5 to 11 million with IR-seq versus only about 75 to 1,400 with RNA-seq. Whole-transcriptome libraries were prepared with the TruSeq RNA Access Library Prep Kit after DNase treatment. Under revised international staging, about 8 patients fell into R-ISS I, about 17 into R-ISS II and about seven into R-ISS III. TCR repertoires obtained by targeted immune repertoire sequencing and by bulk whole-transcriptome sequencing performed on the same bone marrow samples were compared. One main goal was a read-filtering strategy for immune repertoire data, in particular deciding whether clonotypes backed by only one read should be removed. The paper as a whole reports these results and caveats: In IR-seq, about four fifths of clonotypes but 3% to 3.5% of total reads were represented by single-read clonotypes, whereas in RNA-seq, around three quarters of clonotypes and about 46% of reads were represented by single-read clonotypes. The sorted CD138-negative fraction was composed of a mixed bone marrow immune population rather than of purified T cells. Compared with RNA-seq, IR-seq captured clonotypes at much higher depth and more reliably, and a smaller IR-seq throughput was enough to identify most shared clonotypes. When single-read clonotypes were removed, the proportions of shared clonotypes in IR-seq and RNA-seq correlated more strongly.

Starting from roughly 0.4 ug RNA, TCR libraries were constructed with the Immunoverse kit using molecular barcoded adaptors that cover the alpha/delta and beta/gamma chains. TCR library preparation used the same RNA that went into transcriptome sequencing. Sequencing of TCR libraries was carried out on an Illumina HiSeq 4000 with 2 x 150 cycles. Regarding the original processing steps: With MiXCR, TCR reads were aligned to human V, D, J and C references and assembled into CDR3 clonotypes, with quality filtering and error correction included. The tcR package in R was used to analyze clonotype counts and gene usage diversity. Raw mapping reads were checked after the RNA-seq reads had been mapped by STAR aligner version 2.5.3a onto the human GRCh37 genome. To test how sequencing depth affected the clonotypes detected, IR-seq fastq files were randomly downsampled with Seqtk 1.3. Through fastp at Q25 and MiXCR, TCRdb rebuilt clones from the public reads, retaining in-frame beta chains. Entries that share a CDR3 protein sequence are merged under the most common genes and DNA. Clone size and V and J calls follow TCRdb, not the original study. In this sample the table shows under 60,000 distinct CDR3 sequences, approximately 18% of which occur a single time. The top ten clonotypes cover over 15% of the sample.

Sequences MGHRA (CDR1) and YSYEKL (CDR2) are obtained from the germline V gene. The V and J ends are trimmed by 1 base and 1 base, leaving 16 bases between them. The CDR3 has 17 amino acids, counting the end cysteine and phenylalanine. The CDR3 DNA has 51 bases and is translated from base 1. This clonotype was picked up many times. Its antigen has not been determined. The sample holds no much larger clone one base away, and base qualities are not on file. Bone marrow was sampled from every patient at the time of active disease. Bone marrow mononuclear cells were isolated by Ficoll-Hypaque density gradient centrifugation. To remove myeloma plasma cells, the cells were labeled with CD138 magnetic microbeads on a MACS separator, and CD138-negative cells were then collected by negative selection. Flow cytometry with CD138 antibodies on an Attune NxT was used to check how pure the isolated cells were. TRIzol reagent was used to extract total RNA, which was then quantified with a NanoDrop spectrophotometer. For each patient, the CD138-negative bone marrow sample underwent paired RNA-seq and IR-seq.

This receptor was obtained from a donor aged 40 or over with multiple myeloma. Source material: a population of CD138-negative cells sorted from bone marrow. Per the publication, the cell subset or site label means: bone marrow mononuclear cells depleted of CD138+ plasma/myeloma cells by negative magnetic selection. Recombination joined TRBV4-1 with TRBJ1-1, with no confident D gene call. CDR3 loop: CASSQGPVGRKNTEAFF. The nucleotide sequence reads as follows: TGCGCCAGCAGCCAAGGACCGGTCGGCCGAAAGAACACTGAAGCTTTCTTT.